Listed below are T cell receptor beta chains from one sample, sequenced in a study of blood T cell repertoires in COVID-19. The table came from immunoSEQ multiplex PCR; TCRdb's copy has only in-frame clones and leaves some out. The sample contains approximately 120,000 clones, 88% of which appear only once. The specimen was peripheral blood. The receptors originated from a human donor in a cohort sampled during active COVID-19. Both conserved end residues are part of each CDR3. The D gene is left open where the match is weak. Size tells how often a clone was seen (once, few, many) or the class of an expanded clone, and some rows leave it out.

>.|.|TRBJ2-2|TRBV18
TGTGCCAGCTCACCAATGAAGGGGACGAACACCGGGGAGCTGTTTTTT
CASSPMKGTNTGELFF
>.|.|TRBJ1-1|TRBV9
TGTGCCAGCAGCGTAGATTCAGGAGGGTCTGGCACTGAAGCTTTCTTT
CASSVDSGGSGTEAFF
>.|.|TRBJ2-3|TRBV4-2
TGTGCCAGCAGCCAAGGGGGGGGGCGCAACACAGATACGCAGTATTTT
CASSQGGGRNTDTQYF
>.|TRBD2|TRBJ2-1|TRBV29-1
TGCAGCGTTGAAGATAACCCTAGCGGGGAAATTATTCAATGGTTCTTC
CSVEDNPSGEIIQWFF
>.|.|TRBJ2-7|TRBV7-4
TGTGCCAGCAGTCAACCGGGTGTCTCCTACGAGCAGTACTTC
CASSQPGVSYEQYF
>.|.|TRBJ2-3|TRBV3-1/TRBV3-2
TGTGCCAGCAGCCAAGAGATACAGGGTAGCACAGATACGCAGTATTTT
CASSQEIQGSTDTQYF
>.|TRBD2|TRBJ2-4|TRBV28
TGTGCCAGCAGTTTGGGGGGGATCAAAAACATTCAGTACTTC
CASSLGGIKNIQYF
>.|TRBD2|TRBJ2-5|TRBV6-1
TGTGCCAGCACCAGACGCTCAAGCGGGGTAGAGACCCAGTACTTC
CASTRRSSGVETQYF
>.|.|TRBJ1-1|TRBV6-5
TGTGCCAGCCCCAAAACCGGGGGAGTCACTGAAGCTTTCTTT
CASPKTGGVTEAFF
>.|TRBD2|TRBJ2-3|TRBV6-6
TGTGCCAGCAGTTATTGGGGACTAGCATCAGATACGCAGTATTTT
CASSYWGLASDTQYF
>.|TRBD2|TRBJ2-7|TRBV3-1/TRBV3-2
TGTGCCAGCAGCCAAGCGTTAGCGGGATCCTCTTCCTACGAGCAGTACTTC
CASSQALAGSSSYEQYF
>few|TRBD1|TRBJ2-2|TRBV18
TGTGCCAGCTCACGACAAACAGGGGGCTCGACCGGGGAGCTGTTTTTT
CASSRQTGGSTGELFF
>once|TRBD2|TRBJ2-3|TRBV4-2
TGTGCCAGCAGCCAAGACAGCGGGAGTGGAACAGATACGCAGTATTTT
CASSQDSGSGTDTQYF
>.|TRBD2|TRBJ2-1|TRBV30
TGTGCCTGGAGTGTAACCGGGACTAGTAAGTTCTTC
CAWSVTGTSKFF
>.|TRBD1|TRBJ1-3|TRBV7-2
TGTGCCAGCAGCTTAGCCAGGGGGTCTGGAAACACCATATATTTT
CASSLARGSGNTIYF
>.|.|TRBJ2-5|TRBV6-6
TGTGCCAGCAGTAGCAGGGAGACCCAGTACTTC
CASSSRETQYF
>.|TRBD1|TRBJ2-7|TRBV30
TGTGCCTGGACCCGACAGGGTTCGTACGAGCAGTACTTC
CAWTRQGSYEQYF
>.|TRBD1|TRBJ1-1|TRBV5-6
TGTGCCAGCAGCTTACAGGGGGATGACACTGAAGCTTTCTTT
CASSLQGDDTEAFF
>once|TRBD1|TRBJ1-1|TRBV5-1
TGCGCCAGCAGCTTGGAGGGGGCAGGGACTGAAGCTTTCTTT
CASSLEGAGTEAFF
>.|.|TRBJ1-5|TRBV30
TGTGCCTGGAGTGTGGGGAGGGATCAACCCCAGCATTTT
CAWSVGRDQPQHF
>.|.|TRBJ2-1|TRBV25-1
TGTGCCAGCAGTGAATATGGACAGACAACCTACAATGAGCAGTTCTTC
CASSEYGQTTYNEQFF
>.|.|TRBJ1-5|TRBV27
TGTGCCAGCAGTTTCACAGGGTATCAGCCCCAGCATTTT
CASSFTGYQPQHF
>.|.|TRBJ2-1|TRBV18
TGTGCCAGCTCCCCGGACAGAAGCTCCTACAATGAGCAGTTCTTC
CASSPDRSSYNEQFF
>.|.|TRBJ1-2|TRBV5-1
TGCGCCAGCAGCTTGGACAGTCAAGGGGCCATGAGGGGCTACACCTTC
CASSLDSQGAMRGYTF
>once|TRBD1|TRBJ1-5|TRBV6-5
TGTGCCAGCAGTTACTCGGGACAGCTCAATCAGCCCCAGCATTTT
CASSYSGQLNQPQHF
>.|TRBD1|TRBJ2-1|TRBV6-5
TGTGCCAGCGGGTTAGGACAGGGGGCGTGGAATGAGCAGTTCTTC
CASGLGQGAWNEQFF
>.|TRBD2|TRBJ2-7|TRBV11-2
TGTGCCAGCAGTCAACTAGCGGGACCCTCCTACGAGCAGTACTTC
CASSQLAGPSYEQYF
>.|.|TRBJ2-3|TRBV6-4
TGTGCCAGCAGTGAGGATCCGGGAGTCCCAGATACGCAGTATTTT
CASSEDPGVPDTQYF
>once|.|TRBJ2-1|TRBV7-8
TGTGCCAGCAGCATAGGGGCCGGTGTTGTGAATGAGCAGTTCTTC
CASSIGAGVVNEQFF